These T cell receptor beta chains were read from a single sample in a study of human T cells and chemical hapten exposure. TCRdb re-called the RACE reads through MiXCR, storing one row per CDR3 protein. The repertoire consists of 280,000 or so distinct CDR3 sequences, with approximately 8% occurring once and the leading ten covering more than 0.95%. The material was whole blood, obtained in connection with sensitization to the hapten diphenylcyclopropenone (DPC). These receptors were obtained from a young man with alopecia areata. Some clones in this sample may be carry-over from other donors' samples. Each CDR3 is given with its conserved first and last residue. The order of the fields is clone size, CDR3 length, J gene, V gene, D gene, CDR3 protein, CDR3 DNA. The D gene is left open where the match is weak. Expanded clones are given a class, and other clones once, few, many or no size at all.

size: .; length: 15; J: TRBJ2-3; V: TRBV25-1; D: TRBD2; CDR3: CASGRPGLAADTQYF; DNA: TGTGCCAGCGGGCGACCGGGACTAGCGGCAGATACGCAGTATTTT
size: many; length: 14; J: TRBJ1-1; V: TRBV11-3; D: .; CDR3: CASSTHAAGTEAFF; DNA: TGTGCCAGCAGCACCCACGCGGCAGGGACTGAAGCTTTCTTT
size: few; length: 16; J: TRBJ1-4; V: TRBV14; D: .; CDR3: CASSQEFGTANEKLFF; DNA: TGTGCCAGCAGCCAAGAGTTCGGGACTGCTAATGAAAAACTGTTTTTT
size: .; length: 16; J: TRBJ1-1; V: TRBV27; D: .; CDR3: CASSTKGLQMNTEAFF; DNA: TGTGCCAGCAGTACGAAGGGGCTTCAGATGAACACTGAAGCTTTCTTT
size: many; length: 15; J: TRBJ1-2; V: TRBV6-5; D: .; CDR3: CASSYSIEPSYGYTF; DNA: TGTGCCAGCAGTTACTCGATTGAGCCGTCCTATGGCTACACCTTC
size: many; length: 11; J: TRBJ2-4; V: TRBV28; D: .; CDR3: CASTGEYIQYF; DNA: TGTGCCAGCACGGGGGAGTACATTCAGTACTTC
size: few; length: 14; J: TRBJ1-2; V: TRBV29-1; D: .; CDR3: CSVDTITTNYGYTF; DNA: TGCAGCGTTGATACTATTACAACTAACTATGGCTACACCTTC
size: .; length: 13; J: TRBJ2-3; V: TRBV12-3/TRBV12-4; D: .; CDR3: CASSPGVKDTQYF; DNA: TGTGCCAGCAGTCCAGGGGTAAAAGATACGCAGTATTTT
size: few; length: 12; J: TRBJ1-4; V: TRBV28; D: .; CDR3: CASSPPDEKLFF; DNA: TGTGCCAGCAGTCCCCCTGATGAAAAACTGTTTTTT
size: .; length: 16; J: TRBJ1-1; V: TRBV28; D: .; CDR3: CVSSLLGADMNTEAFF; DNA: TGTGTCAGCAGTCTCCTCGGGGCGGATATGAACACTGAAGCTTTCTTT
size: few; length: 14; J: TRBJ1-1; V: TRBV14; D: .; CDR3: CASSPASMNTEAFF; DNA: TGTGCCAGCAGCCCCGCCTCTATGAACACTGAAGCTTTCTTT
size: many; length: 13; J: TRBJ2-1; V: TRBV7-3; D: .; CDR3: CASSLGSYNEQFF; DNA: TGTGCCAGCAGCTTAGGGTCTTACAATGAGCAGTTCTTC
size: few; length: 15; J: TRBJ1-2; V: TRBV15; D: .; CDR3: CATSRDAAVVYGYTF; DNA: TGTGCCACCAGCAGAGACGCGGCAGTCGTTTATGGCTACACCTTC
size: .; length: 15; J: TRBJ1-5; V: TRBV6-2/TRBV6-3; D: .; CDR3: CASSYSGQTNQPQHF; DNA: TGTGCCAGCAGTTACTCGGGGCAGACCAATCAGCCCCAGCATTTT
size: many; length: 14; J: TRBJ1-4; V: TRBV5-1; D: TRBD1; CDR3: CASRRGTGDEKLFF; DNA: TGCGCCAGCAGACGTGGGACAGGGGATGAAAAACTGTTTTTT
size: few; length: 16; J: TRBJ1-3; V: TRBV6-5; D: .; CDR3: CASSYSEPGGGNTIYF; DNA: TGTGCCAGCAGTTACTCTGAGCCAGGCGGGGGAAACACCATATATTTT
size: few; length: 15; J: TRBJ2-1; V: TRBV10-1; D: TRBD1; CDR3: CASSDQGQGHNEQFF; DNA: TGCGCCAGCAGTGACCAGGGACAGGGCCACAATGAGCAGTTCTTC
size: many; length: 18; J: TRBJ2-1; V: TRBV29-1; D: TRBD1; CDR3: CSVDTGTAEGWKVNEQFF; DNA: TGCAGCGTTGATACCGGGACAGCCGAGGGGTGGAAGGTCAATGAGCAGTTCTTC
size: few; length: 15; J: TRBJ2-7; V: TRBV4-3; D: TRBD1; CDR3: CASSQGRQGAYEQYF; DNA: TGCGCCAGCAGCCAAGGAAGACAGGGGGCCTACGAGCAGTACTTC
size: few; length: 17; J: TRBJ1-3; V: TRBV28; D: .; CDR3: CASSYARTVNRGNTIYF; DNA: TGTGCCAGCAGTTACGCTAGGACAGTAAATCGTGGAAACACCATATATTTT
size: .; length: 15; J: TRBJ2-1; V: TRBV6-2/TRBV6-3; D: TRBD2; CDR3: CASSRRDQAGVGTFF; DNA: TGTGCCAGCAGTCGACGCGACCAAGCGGGGGTAGGCACGTTCTTC
size: .; length: 12; J: TRBJ2-1; V: TRBV19; D: .; CDR3: CASSADRNEQFF; DNA: TGTGCCAGTAGTGCCGACAGGAATGAGCAGTTCTTC
size: .; length: 14; J: TRBJ2-7; V: TRBV20-1; D: .; CDR3: CSASGTASTYEQYF; DNA: TGCAGTGCTAGTGGCACGGCGTCCACCTACGAGCAGTACTTC
size: .; length: 16; J: TRBJ2-6; V: TRBV24-1; D: .; CDR3: CATSDLGHAGANVLTF; DNA: TGTGCCACCAGTGATTTGGGCCATGCTGGGGCCAACGTCCTGACTTTC
size: many; length: 16; J: TRBJ1-1; V: TRBV5-4; D: .; CDR3: CASSLVGGFLNTEAFF; DNA: TGTGCCAGCAGCTTGGTCGGGGGGTTCTTGAACACTGAAGCTTTCTTT
size: many; length: 13; J: TRBJ2-1; V: TRBV6-2/TRBV6-3; D: .; CDR3: CASSYWLADEQFF; DNA: TGTGCCAGCAGTTACTGGCTAGCAGATGAGCAGTTCTTC
size: few; length: 16; J: TRBJ1-1; V: TRBV7-3; D: .; CDR3: CASSSSVGAMNTEAFF; DNA: TGTGCCAGCAGCTCGTCGGTAGGGGCGATGAACACTGAAGCTTTCTTT
size: .; length: 14; J: TRBJ1-5; V: TRBV7-9; D: .; CDR3: CASSFGGAGQPQHF; DNA: TGTGCCAGCAGCTTTGGCGGGGCGGGACAGCCCCAGCATTTT